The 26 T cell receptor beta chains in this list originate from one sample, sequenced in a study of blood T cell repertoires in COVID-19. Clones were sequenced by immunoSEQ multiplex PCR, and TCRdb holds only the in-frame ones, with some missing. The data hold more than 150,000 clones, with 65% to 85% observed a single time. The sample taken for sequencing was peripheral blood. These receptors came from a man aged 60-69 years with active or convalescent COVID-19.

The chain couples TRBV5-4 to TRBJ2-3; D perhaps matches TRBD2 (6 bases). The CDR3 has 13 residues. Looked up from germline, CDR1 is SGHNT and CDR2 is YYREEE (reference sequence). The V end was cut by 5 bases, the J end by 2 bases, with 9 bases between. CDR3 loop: CASRGGNTDTQYF. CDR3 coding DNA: TGTGCCAGCAGGGGCGGGAACACAGATACGCAGTATTTT.

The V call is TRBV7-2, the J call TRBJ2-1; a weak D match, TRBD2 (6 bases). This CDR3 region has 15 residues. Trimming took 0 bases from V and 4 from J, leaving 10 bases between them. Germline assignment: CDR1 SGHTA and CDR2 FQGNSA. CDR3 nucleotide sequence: TGTGCCAGCAGCTTAGCGGGACTTAATTACAATGAGCAGTTCTTC. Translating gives CASSLAGLNYNEQFF.

The CDR3 is CASSERDYRGVYEQYF. CDR3 DNA: TGTGCCAGCAGCGAACGGGACTATCGAGGGGTTTACGAGCAGTACTTC. The chain links TRBV9 to TRBJ2-7; 7 bases map to TRBD2. In germline, CDR1 is SGDLS, CDR2 YYNGEE. The CDR3 is 16 amino acids. V dropped 3 bases and J dropped 4; count of bases not matched to a gene: 13.

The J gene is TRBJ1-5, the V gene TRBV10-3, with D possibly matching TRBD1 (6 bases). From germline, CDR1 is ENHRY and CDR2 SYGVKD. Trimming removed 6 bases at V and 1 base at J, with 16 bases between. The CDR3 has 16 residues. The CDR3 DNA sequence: TGTGCCATCAGCCCCAGACAGGTCCGGAGCAATCAGCCCCAGCATTTT. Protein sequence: CAISPRQVRSNQPQHF.

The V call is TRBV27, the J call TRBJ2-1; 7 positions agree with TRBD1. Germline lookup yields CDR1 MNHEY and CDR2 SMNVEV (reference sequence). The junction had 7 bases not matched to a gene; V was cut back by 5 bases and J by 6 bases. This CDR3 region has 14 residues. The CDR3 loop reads CASSPRDSSNEQFF. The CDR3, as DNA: TGTGCCAGCAGTCCCCGGGACAGCTCCAATGAGCAGTTCTTC.

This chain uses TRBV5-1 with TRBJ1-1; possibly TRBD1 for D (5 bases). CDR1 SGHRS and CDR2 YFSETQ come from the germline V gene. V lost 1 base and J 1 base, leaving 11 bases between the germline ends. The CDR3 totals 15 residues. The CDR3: CASSLSGGGNTEAFF. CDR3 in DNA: TGCGCCAGCAGCTTGTCCGGGGGTGGGAACACTGAAGCTTTCTTT.

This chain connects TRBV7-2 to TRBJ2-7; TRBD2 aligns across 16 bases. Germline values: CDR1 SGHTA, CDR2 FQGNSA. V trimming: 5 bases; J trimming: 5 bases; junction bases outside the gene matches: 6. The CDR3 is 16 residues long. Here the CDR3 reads CASSPGLAGGLDEQYF. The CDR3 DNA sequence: TGTGCCAGCAGCCCGGGACTAGCGGGAGGGCTAGACGAGCAGTACTTC.

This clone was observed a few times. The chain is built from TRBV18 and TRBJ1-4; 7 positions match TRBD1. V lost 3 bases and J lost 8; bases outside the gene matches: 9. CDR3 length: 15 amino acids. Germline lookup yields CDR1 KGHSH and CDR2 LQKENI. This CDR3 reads CASSPPGQWREKLFF. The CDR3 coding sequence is TGTGCCAGCTCACCTCCGGGACAGTGGCGAGAAAAACTGTTTTTT.

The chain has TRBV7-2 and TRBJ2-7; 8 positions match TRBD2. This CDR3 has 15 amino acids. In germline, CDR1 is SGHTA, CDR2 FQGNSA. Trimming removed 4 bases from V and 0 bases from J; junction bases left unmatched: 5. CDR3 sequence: CASSSAGEYSYEQYF. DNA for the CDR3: TGTGCCAGCAGCTCAGCGGGAGAGTACTCCTACGAGCAGTACTTC.

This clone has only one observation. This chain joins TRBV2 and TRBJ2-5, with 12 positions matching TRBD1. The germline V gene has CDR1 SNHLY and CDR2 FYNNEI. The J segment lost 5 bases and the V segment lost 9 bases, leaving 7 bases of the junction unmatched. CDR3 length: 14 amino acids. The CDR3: CASSGTGGIETQYF. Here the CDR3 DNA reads TGTGCCAGTAGCGGGACAGGGGGCATCGAGACCCAGTACTTC. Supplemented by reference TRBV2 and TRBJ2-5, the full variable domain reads EPEVTQTPSHQVTQMGQEVILRCVPISNHLYFYWYRQILGQKVEFLVSFYNNEISEKSEIFDDQFSVERPDGSNFTLKIRSTKLEDSAMYFCASSGTGGIETQYFGPGTRLLVL.

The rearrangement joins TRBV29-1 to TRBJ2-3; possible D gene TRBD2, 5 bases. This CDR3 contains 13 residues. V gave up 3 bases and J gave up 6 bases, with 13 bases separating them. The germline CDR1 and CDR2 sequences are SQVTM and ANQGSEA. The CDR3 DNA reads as TGCAGCGTTGAGACCCCCCCGGGGGATACGCAGTATTTT. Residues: CSVETPPGDTQYF.

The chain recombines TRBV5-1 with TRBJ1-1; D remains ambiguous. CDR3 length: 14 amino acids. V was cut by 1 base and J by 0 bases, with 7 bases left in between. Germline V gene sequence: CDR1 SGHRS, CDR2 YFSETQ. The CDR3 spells CASSLRTVNTEAFF. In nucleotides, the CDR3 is TGCGCCAGCAGCTTGAGGACTGTGAACACTGAAGCTTTCTTT.

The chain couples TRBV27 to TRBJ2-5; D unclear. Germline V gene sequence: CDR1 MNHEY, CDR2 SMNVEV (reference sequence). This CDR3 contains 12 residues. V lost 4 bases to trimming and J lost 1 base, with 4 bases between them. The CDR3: CASSSFQETQYF. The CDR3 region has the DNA TGTGCCAGCAGTTCATTCCAAGAGACCCAGTACTTC.

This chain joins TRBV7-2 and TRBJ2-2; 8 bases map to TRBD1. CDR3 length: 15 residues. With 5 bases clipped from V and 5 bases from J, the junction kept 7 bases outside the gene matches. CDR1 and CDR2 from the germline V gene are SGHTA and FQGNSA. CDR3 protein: CASSPRTGQTGELFF. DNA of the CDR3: TGTGCCAGCAGCCCCCGGACAGGGCAGACCGGGGAGCTGTTTTTT.

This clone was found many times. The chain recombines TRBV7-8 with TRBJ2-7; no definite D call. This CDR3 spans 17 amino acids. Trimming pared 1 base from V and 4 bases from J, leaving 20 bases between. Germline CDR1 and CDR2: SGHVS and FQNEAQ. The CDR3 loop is CASSLVPLRQVLYEQYF. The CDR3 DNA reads TGTGCCAGCAGCTTAGTGCCCCTTCGGCAGGTACTTTACGAGCAGTACTTC.

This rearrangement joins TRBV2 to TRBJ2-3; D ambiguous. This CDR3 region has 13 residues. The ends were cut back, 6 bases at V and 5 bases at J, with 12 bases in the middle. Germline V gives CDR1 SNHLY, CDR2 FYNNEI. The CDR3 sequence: CASSLIEQDTQYF. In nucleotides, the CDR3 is TGTGCCAGCAGCCTCATCGAACAAGATACGCAGTATTTT.

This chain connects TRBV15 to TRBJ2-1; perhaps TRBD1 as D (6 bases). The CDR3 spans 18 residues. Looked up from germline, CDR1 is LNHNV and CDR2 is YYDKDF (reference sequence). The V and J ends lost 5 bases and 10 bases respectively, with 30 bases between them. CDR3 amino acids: CATSGTGTKGRSILEQFF. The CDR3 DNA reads TGTGCCACCAGCGGGACGGGGACAAAGGGACGCAGCATCCTCGAGCAGTTCTTC.

The DNA of the CDR3 is TGTGCCAGCAGCTCCCCCGAAAGGGTAGCGGGAGCTGCAGATACGCAGTATTTT. Translated: CASSSPERVAGAADTQYF. V and J are TRBV13 and TRBJ2-3, with 9 bases that match TRBD2. Looked up from germline, CDR1 is PRHDT and CDR2 is FYEKMQ (reference sequence). This CDR3 contains 18 residues. V gave up 4 bases and J gave up 4 bases; unmatched junction bases: 15.

CDR3 residues: CASSHMTGADGYTF. DNA of the CDR3: TGTGCCAGCAGCCACATGACAGGGGCGGATGGCTACACCTTC. The chain recombines TRBV5-6 with TRBJ1-2, with 8 bases lining up with TRBD1. CDR1 SGHDT and CDR2 YYEEEE come from the germline V gene. CDR3 length: 14 amino acids. With V trimmed by 4 bases and J by 6 bases, 8 bases remained unmatched.

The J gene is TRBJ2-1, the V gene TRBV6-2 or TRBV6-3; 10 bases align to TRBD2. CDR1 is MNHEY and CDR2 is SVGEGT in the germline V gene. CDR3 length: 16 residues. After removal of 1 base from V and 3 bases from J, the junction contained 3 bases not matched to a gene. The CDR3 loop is CASSYLLAGVYNEQFF. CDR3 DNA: TGTGCCAGCAGTTACTTGCTAGCGGGAGTCTACAATGAGCAGTTCTTC.

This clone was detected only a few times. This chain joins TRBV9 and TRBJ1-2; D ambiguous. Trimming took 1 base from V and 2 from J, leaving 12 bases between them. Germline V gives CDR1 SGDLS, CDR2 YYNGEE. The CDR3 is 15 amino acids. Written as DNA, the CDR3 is TGTGCCAGCAGCGTACTGGAGGGTACGAACTATGGCTACACCTTC. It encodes CASSVLEGTNYGYTF.

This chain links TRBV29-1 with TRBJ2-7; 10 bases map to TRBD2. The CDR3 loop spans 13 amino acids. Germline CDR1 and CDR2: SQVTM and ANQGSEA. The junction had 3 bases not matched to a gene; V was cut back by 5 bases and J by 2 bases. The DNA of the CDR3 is TGCAGCGTTTCTAGCGGGAGAACCTACGAGCAGTACTTC. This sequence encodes CSVSSGRTYEQYF.

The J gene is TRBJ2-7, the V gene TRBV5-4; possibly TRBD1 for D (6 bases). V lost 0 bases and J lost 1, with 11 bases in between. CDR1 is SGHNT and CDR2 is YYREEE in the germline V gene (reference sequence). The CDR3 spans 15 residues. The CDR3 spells CASSLVAGDSYEQYF. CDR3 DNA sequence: TGTGCCAGCAGCTTGGTGGCAGGGGATTCCTACGAGCAGTACTTC.

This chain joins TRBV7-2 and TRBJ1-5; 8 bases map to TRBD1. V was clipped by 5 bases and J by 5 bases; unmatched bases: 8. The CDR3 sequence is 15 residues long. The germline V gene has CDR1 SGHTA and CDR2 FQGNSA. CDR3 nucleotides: TGTGCCAGCAGCCAGAACGGACAGGGTTATCAGCCCCAGCATTTT. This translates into CASSQNGQGYQPQHF.

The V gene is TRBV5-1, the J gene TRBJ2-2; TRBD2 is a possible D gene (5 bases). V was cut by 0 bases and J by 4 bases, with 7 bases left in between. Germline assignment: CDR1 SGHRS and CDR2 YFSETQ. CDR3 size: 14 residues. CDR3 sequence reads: CASSLVLGTGELFF. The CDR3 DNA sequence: TGCGCCAGCAGCTTGGTACTAGGCACCGGGGAGCTGTTTTTT.

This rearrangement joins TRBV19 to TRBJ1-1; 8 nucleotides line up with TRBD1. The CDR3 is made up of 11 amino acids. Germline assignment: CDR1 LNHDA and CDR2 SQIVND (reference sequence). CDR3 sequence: CRSGGITEAFF. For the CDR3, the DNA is TGTCGTTCAGGGGGCATCACTGAAGCTTTCTTT.